This TCR beta chain was observed in a study of early T cells in non-severe SARS-CoV-2 infection. The overall study: The sequenced material was bulk RNA from unsorted whole blood, and its chains were unpaired.

This clonotype showed up many times. Its specificity is not known. The study, taken as a whole, reports: Comparison of clonotypes with VDJdb favored anti-spike CD8 responses while missing private and CD4 specificities.

Each single cDNA molecule received a unique molecular identifier. One entry per CDR3 protein, called by TCRdb with MiXCR from the 5' RACE reads. The sample comprises 65,000 to 75,000 distinct CDR3 sequences, 11% of which are singletons, and less than 5% rests with the top ten. Trimming took off 2 bases at V and 1 base at J, with 18 bases between the two ends. The CDR3 sequence is 18 residues long. Germline V CDR1 and CDR2: SGHTA, FQGNSA. The TCR was taken from an adult who was a healthcare worker with PCR-confirmed SARS-CoV-2 infection or an uninfected control (not recorded which). The J gene is TRBJ1-3, the V gene TRBV7-2; a weak D match, TRBD1 (6 bases). The sequenced sample was whole blood. CDR3 region: CASSLSGQQGRSGNTIYF. The CDR3 nucleotides are TGTGCCAGCAGCTTATCGGGTCAACAGGGACGTTCTGGAAACACCATATATTTT.